These 4 T cell receptor beta chains were all obtained from the same sample, sequenced in a study of T cell responses to AZD1222 COVID-19 vaccine. The method was immunoSEQ multiplex PCR; TCRdb's version includes in-frame clones alone and lacks a portion of them. The table includes 150,000 to 180,000 clones, 70% to 90% detected once. The sequencing used peripheral blood, collected on day 0 of MenACWY control vaccination. The origin of the receptors is an adult in good health.

The chain combines TRBV30 with TRBJ2-5; D is ambiguous. This CDR3 region has 11 residues. Trimming stripped 0 bases from V and 5 bases from J, with 4 bases between. Germline values: CDR1 GTSNPN, CDR2 SVGIG (reference sequence). This CDR3 is CAWSVSETQYF. For the CDR3, the DNA is TGTGCCTGGAGTGTTTCGGAGACCCAGTACTTC. The full variable domain, with the rest looked up from reference TRBV30 and TRBJ2-5, is SQTIHQWPATLVQPVGSPLSLECTVEGTSNPNLYWYRQAAGRGLQLLFYSVGIGQISSEVPQNLSASRPQDRQFILSSKKLLLSDSGFYLCAWSVSETQYFGPGTRLLVL.

V gene TRBV3-1 (or the pseudogene TRBV3-2) combines with J gene TRBJ2-2, with D uncertain. V lost 4 bases to trimming and J lost 9 bases, with 18 bases between them. The CDR3 runs 15 residues. Germline V gives CDR1 LGHDT, CDR2 YNNKEL (reference sequence). CDR3 DNA sequence: TGTGCCAGCAGCCGGAATGAGGTGCGGCCACGGGAGCTGTTTTTT. This translates into CASSRNEVRPRELFF.

The chain uses TRBV28 and TRBJ2-1; 12 bases line up with TRBD2. Germline V CDR1 and CDR2: MDHEN, SYDVKM. The CDR3 sequence is 18 residues long. Germline trimming cut 1 base from V and 8 bases from J; bases unmatched to any gene: 12. Here the CDR3 DNA reads TGTGCCAGCAGTTTATTTCGGCCTAGCGGGAGGGCCGAAGATGAGCAGTTCTTC. As protein: CASSLFRPSGRAEDEQFF.

This sequence joins TRBV29-1 and TRBJ2-5; D possibly corresponds to TRBD2 (5 bases). Per germline, CDR1 SQVTM and CDR2 ANQGSEA. The CDR3 loop spans 16 amino acids. Between the trimmed V and J ends, which lost 4 bases and 4 bases, there was a span of 22 bases. CDR3 protein: CSVVEFLAGVGETQYF. For the CDR3, the DNA is TGCAGCGTTGTTGAGTTTCTGGCGGGCGTGGGAGAGACCCAGTACTTC.